These 30 T cell receptor beta chains originate from one sample sequenced in a study of PD-L1 blockade in urothelial cancer (dated by TCRdb to 2016 to 2017). Preparation of the library involved the immunoSEQ multiplex PCR assay. The source is immuneACCESS, and TCRdb retained only in-frame sequences with V and J called. Part of the clones is not carried over; for the studies checked, unresolved V genes explain less than half of this, and the remainder is unexplained. This sample gives about 52,000 clones in total; 60% to 80% of them show up just once. The ten largest clones take up over 3.5% of the sample. Sequencing was performed on PBMCs, taken around atezolizumab (anti-PD-L1) treatment. The receptors stem from a man aged 65 to 85 with urothelial cancer.

The CDR3 sequence is CASSPNRALGTEAFF. CDR3 nucleotide sequence: TGTGCCAGCTCACCAAACAGGGCCCTAGGCACTGAAGCTTTCTTT. The chain recombines TRBV18 with TRBJ1-1, with D possibly TRBD1 on 6 matching bases. The V gene lost 2 bases and the J gene lost 4 bases, with 14 bases spanning the gap. This CDR3 is built from 15 residues. CDR1 is KGHSH and CDR2 is LQKENI in the germline V gene.

The chain joins TRBV2 to TRBJ1-1, with 8 bases fitting TRBD1. This CDR3 is built from 14 residues. CDR1 and CDR2 from the germline V gene are SNHLY and FYNNEI. Trimming cost V 1 base and J 9 bases; bases outside gene matches: 7. The CDR3 here is CASSEGTGTYKAFF. For the CDR3, the DNA is TGTGCCAGCAGTGAAGGGACAGGGACGTATAAAGCTTTCTTT.

The chain employs TRBV9 and TRBJ1-1; D remains ambiguous. The CDR3 loop spans 13 amino acids. CDR1 and CDR2 (germline): SGDLS, YYNGEE. V dropped 2 bases and J dropped 1 base, with 6 bases sitting between them. Here the CDR3 DNA reads TGTGCCAGCAGCGTCAGGTGGAACACTGAAGCTTTCTTT. It translates to CASSVRWNTEAFF. Full variable domain (rest looked up from reference TRBV9 and TRBJ1-1): DSGVTQTPKHLITATGQRVTLRCSPRSGDLSVYWYQQSLDQGLQFLIQYYNGEERAKGNILERFSAQQFPDLHSELNLSSLELGDSALYFCASSVRWNTEAFFGQGTRLTVV.

CDR3 region: CASSLISAEGIQYF. CDR3 bases: TGCGCCAGCAGCTTGATTAGCGCAGAAGGGATTCAGTACTTC. The gene calls are TRBV5-1 and TRBJ2-4; maybe TRBD2 (5 bases). The germline V and J ends were trimmed by 1 base and 10 bases, with 15 bases remaining between them. CDR1 and CDR2 from the germline V gene are SGHRS and YFSETQ. CDR3 length: 14 residues.

This chain joins TRBV28 and TRBJ1-2; TRBD1 aligns across 9 bases. Trimming cost V 6 bases and J 3 bases; bases outside gene matches: 5. Germline V CDR1 and CDR2: MDHEN, SYDVKM. This CDR3 contains 14 residues. CDR3 coding DNA: TGTGCCAGCAGGTGGACAGGGGTAGACTATGGCTACACCTTC. Its translation: CASRWTGVDYGYTF.

This chain links TRBV11-2 with TRBJ2-1, with 11 bases aligning to TRBD2. The CDR3 is made up of 17 amino acids. CDR1 and CDR2 from the germline V gene are SGHAT and FQNNGV. Trimming removed 4 bases from V and 7 bases from J; junction bases left unmatched: 12. CDR3 nucleotide sequence: TGTGCCAGCAGCTCACCGACTAGCGGGGTTAAAGGGAATGAGCAGTTCTTC. It specifies CASSSPTSGVKGNEQFF.

J is TRBJ2-2 and V is TRBV28, with 7 bases aligning to TRBD1. Trimming removed 3 bases from V and 7 bases from J; junction bases left unmatched: 5. This CDR3 is 14 amino acids long. The germline V gene has CDR1 MDHEN and CDR2 SYDVKM. The CDR3 reads CASSFDRAGGELFF. CDR3 in DNA: TGTGCCAGCAGTTTTGACAGGGCCGGCGGGGAGCTGTTTTTT.

This rearrangement joins TRBV11-3 to TRBJ2-1, with D possibly TRBD2 on 5 matching bases. The germline V gene has CDR1 SGHNT and CDR2 YENEEA. The CDR3 has 13 residues. V lost 1 base and J lost 9, with 10 bases in between. In DNA form, the CDR3 reads TGTGCCAGCAGCTTAGGCTCTGGAGGTGAGCAGTTCTTC. Translating it yields CASSLGSGGEQFF.

The CDR3 is CASTGSYEQYF. CDR3 DNA: TGTGCCTCGACAGGGTCCTACGAGCAGTACTTC. The chain links TRBV2 to TRBJ2-7, with 7 bases identical to TRBD1. Germline loops: CDR1 SNHLY, CDR2 FYNNEI. The length of the CDR3 is 11 residues. J gave up 1 base and V 11 bases, and 2 bases lay outside the gene matches.

The V gene is TRBV29-1, the J gene TRBJ2-2; 9 nucleotides match TRBD1. This CDR3 is built from 13 residues. The V gene's germline CDR1 is SQVTM and CDR2 ANQGSEA. For the CDR3, the DNA is TGCAGTACAGGGGGCAATTACCCCGGGGAGCTGTTTTTT. Amino acid sequence: CSTGGNYPGELFF.

This chain links TRBV2 with TRBJ2-4; 7 bases are shared with TRBD2. This CDR3 contains 15 residues. V lost 9 bases and J lost 2; bases outside the gene matches: 10. Germline V gene lookup returns CDR1 SNHLY and CDR2 FYNNEI. As DNA, the CDR3 is TGTGCCAGTAGACAGCGGGGTACTACCAAAAACATTCAGTACTTC. Residues: CASRQRGTTKNIQYF.

This clone was detected only once. This rearrangement joins TRBV5-1 to TRBJ1-6; the match to TRBD1 covers 8 bases. This CDR3 contains 14 residues. V lost 6 bases, J lost 9 bases, and 8 bases stayed unmatched. CDR1 SGHRS and CDR2 YFSETQ come from the germline V gene. The CDR3 is CASTLDRESSPLHF. The CDR3 region has the DNA TGCGCCAGCACGCTGGACAGGGAAAGTTCACCCCTCCACTTT.

V is TRBV7-3 and J is TRBJ2-2; 12 bases align to TRBD1. This CDR3 is built from 16 residues. V shed 5 bases, J shed 4 bases, and the junction held 5 bases outside the gene matches. Germline-derived CDR1 and CDR2 are SGHTA and FQGTGA. The CDR3 nucleotides are TGTGCCAGCAGCCGGGGACAGGGGGCAACCACCGGGGAGCTGTTTTTT. Translated, it gives CASSRGQGATTGELFF.

The chain recombines TRBV4-1 with TRBJ1-4; D may be TRBD1 (5 bases). CDR1 is MGHRA and CDR2 is YSYEKL in the germline V gene. This CDR3 has 17 residues. V dropped 1 base and J dropped 1 base, with 13 bases sitting between them. CDR3 loop: CASSQVGRGGTNEKLFF. The DNA of the CDR3 is TGCGCCAGCAGCCAAGTGGGTAGGGGTGGAACTAATGAAAAACTGTTTTTT.

The chain recombines TRBV19 with TRBJ1-2, with D unclear. The CDR3 spans 12 residues. Germline assignment: CDR1 LNHDA and CDR2 SQIVND (reference sequence). Trimming stripped 6 bases from V and 6 bases from J, with 11 bases between. The CDR3 DNA sequence: TGTGCCAGTAGCGCGAGACAAAATGGCTACACCTTC. Protein product: CASSARQNGYTF.

This chain uses TRBV7-6 with TRBJ2-5; D is perhaps TRBD2 (5 bases). Germline V gene sequence: CDR1 SGHVS, CDR2 FNYEAQ. This CDR3 spans 15 amino acids. V was pared by 1 base and J by 1 base, with 10 bases between. CDR3 sequence (DNA): TGTGCCAGCAGCTTAGTATGGGAGTCCCAAGAGACCCAGTACTTC. It specifies CASSLVWESQETQYF.

The genes are TRBV6-5 and TRBJ1-1; tentative D call: TRBD1 (5 bases). V lost 8 bases, J lost 0 bases, and 16 bases lay in between. This CDR3 has 15 residues. Per the germline V gene, CDR1 is MNHEY and CDR2 is SVGAGI. This CDR3 reads CASLSGGGMNTEAFF. CDR3 coding DNA: TGTGCCAGCCTTTCCGGTGGGGGGATGAACACTGAAGCTTTCTTT.

V usage is TRBV6-5 and J usage is TRBJ1-6; no firm D call. Per germline, CDR1 MNHEY and CDR2 SVGAGI. There are 13 residues in the CDR3. Trimming cost V 0 bases and J 10 bases, with 7 bases left between them. DNA of the CDR3: TGTGCCAGCAGTTACTCAGGGAGATCACCCCTCCACTTT. This sequence encodes CASSYSGRSPLHF.

The chain couples TRBV11-3 to TRBJ1-1; 9 bases agree with TRBD1. The CDR3 sequence is 14 residues long. Germline V gene data show CDR1 as SGHNT and CDR2 as YENEEA. V gave up 4 bases and J gave up 2 bases; unmatched junction bases: 2. The CDR3 here is CASSSGQGNTEAFF. The CDR3 coding sequence is TGTGCCAGCAGCTCGGGACAGGGAAACACTGAAGCTTTCTTT.

The chain joins TRBV4-2 to TRBJ2-4, with D tentatively TRBD2 (6 bases). V lost 1 base and J 7 bases, leaving 17 bases between the germline ends. CDR1 LGHNA and CDR2 YNFKEQ come from the germline V gene. The CDR3 covers 16 residues. The CDR3 nucleotides read TGTGCCAGCAGCCAAGTGGGGGTGGAGGGGTTGAACATTCAGTACTTC. Translating it yields CASSQVGVEGLNIQYF.

The CDR3 DNA is TGTGCCAGCAGTGAAAACCCTCTCGTGCGGGAGGGGGAGACCCAGTACTTC. Translated, it gives CASSENPLVREGETQYF. The rearrangement uses TRBV25-1 and TRBJ2-5; 9 bases agree with TRBD2. With 2 bases clipped from V and 5 bases from J, the junction kept 12 bases outside the gene matches. This CDR3 is built from 17 residues. The germline gives CDR1 MGHDK, CDR2 SYGVNS.

The J gene is TRBJ2-7, the V gene TRBV7-9; D is uncertain. Looked up from germline, CDR1 is SEHNR and CDR2 is FQNEAQ (reference sequence). V was trimmed by 0 bases and J by 0 bases, leaving 18 bases between them. The CDR3 is 18 amino acids. The CDR3 is CASSLAYLGQDNSYEQYF. CDR3 nucleotides: TGTGCCAGCAGCTTAGCCTACCTCGGTCAAGACAACTCCTACGAGCAGTACTTC.

The chain carries TRBV7-8 and TRBJ2-1; 7 bases match TRBD2. The CDR3 is made up of 16 amino acids. Germline V gives CDR1 SGHVS, CDR2 FQNEAQ. The V segment lost 0 bases and the J segment 4 bases; nucleotides outside the gene matches: 6. The CDR3 coding sequence is TGTGCCAGCAGCTTAGCAACGACTAGCCGATACAATGAGCAGTTCTTC. Amino acid sequence: CASSLATTSRYNEQFF.

Ten or more counts support this clone. V usage is TRBV6-5 and J usage is TRBJ1-1; D call uncertain. CDR3 length equals 12 residues. V was pared by 7 bases and J by 5 bases, with 11 bases between. The germline gives CDR1 MNHEY, CDR2 SVGAGI. The CDR3 region has the DNA TGTGCCAGCACCCCAGGTGGAACTGAAGCTTTCTTT. Its translation: CASTPGGTEAFF.

V and J are TRBV7-3 and TRBJ1-3; D is ambiguous. The germline gives CDR1 SGHTA, CDR2 FQGTGA. The CDR3 length is 13 residues. The V and J ends lost 5 bases and 2 bases respectively, with 7 bases between them. Written as DNA, the CDR3 is TGTGCCAGCAGCATCGGGACTGGAAACACCATATATTTT. Amino acid sequence: CASSIGTGNTIYF.

This chain uses TRBV7-2 with TRBJ1-2; TRBD1 aligns across 8 bases. V lost 5 bases, J lost 8 bases, and 13 bases stayed unmatched. Germline V gene sequence: CDR1 SGHTA, CDR2 FQGNSA. This CDR3 comprises 15 residues. The CDR3 DNA reads TGTGCCAGCAGCCGCCAGGTAGGGGACAGGCTCGGCTACACCTTC. It encodes CASSRQVGDRLGYTF.

This clone was seen only a few times. The chain is built from TRBV27 and TRBJ2-7; 10 bases match TRBD1. The CDR3 covers 14 residues. Germline trimming cut 2 bases from V and 5 bases from J; bases unmatched to any gene: 3. CDR1 is MNHEY, CDR2 SMNVEV, per germline (reference sequence). The CDR3 loop reads CASSLRQGADEQYF. In DNA form, the CDR3 reads TGTGCCAGCAGTTTAAGACAGGGGGCCGACGAGCAGTACTTC.

The rearrangement joins TRBV2 to TRBJ2-3, with D possibly matching TRBD1 (6 bases). CDR3 size: 15 residues. Germline-derived CDR1 and CDR2 are SNHLY and FYNNEI. V gave up 6 bases and J gave up 8 bases, with 21 bases separating them. DNA of the CDR3: TGTGCCAGCAGCCCCAGGGGATCTAGGGAGAGTACGCAGTATTTT. It codes for CASSPRGSRESTQYF.

This clone was observed a single time. The chain links TRBV21-1 to TRBJ2-5; the table's D call of TRBD2 was not tested on the DNA. TRBV21-1 is listed as a pseudogene. The CDR3 consists of 19 residues. The CDR3 loop reads CASSSRRSGSLWGQETQYF. The CDR3 DNA reads TGTGCCAGCAGCTCCCGGCGTAGCGGGAGTCTGTGGGGGCAAGAGACCCAGTACTTC.

This clone was observed a few times. The rearrangement joins TRBV4-1 to TRBJ1-1; the D gene is possibly TRBD1 (5 bases). V lost 4 bases and J lost 0, with 9 bases in between. The CDR3 totals 14 residues. The germline gives CDR1 MGHRA, CDR2 YSYEKL. The CDR3 DNA is TGCGCCAGCAGCCTTCCGACAGTGAACACTGAAGCTTTCTTT. Protein: CASSLPTVNTEAFF.